This T cell receptor beta chain was profiled in a study of blood T cell repertoires in COVID-19 (dated by TCRdb to the early 2020s). Regarding the study in general: Collaborator samples came from the United States, Italy and Spain and covered acute and convalescent phases of COVID-19. HLA class I and class II types, where available, came from metadata supplied by the sample provider rather than from assay-based typing. Deeply sampled blood TCRbeta repertoires from subjects exposed to, actively infected with, or recovered from COVID-19 were included in the dataset. The repertoires were made available in a free public database intended to serve as a resource for research on the immune response to SARS-CoV-2. Nearly every sample came with metadata listing a de-identified subject ID, COVID-19 status, age in years and sex. The prospective study material was composed of cDNA or gDNA derived from T cells, B-cell-depleted T cells, or PBMCs. Samples came from the ongoing ImmuneRACE study (first 160 participants) plus 1,254 subjects from 6 global collaborators.

The paper as a whole reports these results and caveats: The quantity of clinical and demographic metadata differed by source and by participant and was supplied without curation.

V loses 4 bases at its end and J loses 2 bases; junction bases beyond the gene matches: 7. Inclusive of the bounding cysteine and phenylalanine, the CDR3 is 14 residues long. Kept here is only the CDR3 DNA, which spans 42 bases and is read in frame from base 1. CDR1 SQVTM and CDR2 ANQGSEA were looked up in the germline V gene. Concerning this clone itself: The antigen it recognizes is unknown. Within one base of it there is no much larger clone, and no base qualities were kept.

Whole blood was collected in K2EDTA tubes by collaborating institutions according to the institutions' own protocols. For TCRbeta analysis, collaborator samples were shipped as frozen whole blood, as isolated PBMCs, or as DNA extracted from either sample type. The immunoSEQ Assay, a bias-controlled multiplex PCR, was used to amplify TCRbeta CDR3 regions from genomic DNA. On the study's bioinformatics: Within the assay, amplification of reference gene primers was used to estimate how many nucleated cells each sample contained. Sequence reads were collapsed and filtered to measure the absolute abundance of every unique TCRbeta CDR3 rearrangement. For each sample, productive Simpson clonality was calculated by taking the square root of Simpson's diversity index across productive rearrangements. Imported from immuneACCESS, the table was reduced by TCRdb to in-frame sequences with V and J called. These copies leave out some clones; in studies compared against another copy, an unresolved V gene accounts for under half, and the cause of the remainder is not known. V, J and clone size are taken as reported in that table, and D and trimming were inferred from the DNA itself. This sample gives approximately 210,000 clones in total; almost 85% of them show up just once. The top ten constitute 12% of the sample.

Sequencing input: peripheral blood. The clonotype was recovered from a middle-aged woman with acute or convalescent COVID-19. The V and J genes are TRBV29-1 and TRBJ1-1, and 7 junctional nucleotides match TRBD1. The encoded CDR3 is CSVGDSHDNTEAFF. The nucleotide sequence reads TGCAGCGTTGGGGACAGCCACGATAACACTGAAGCTTTCTTT.